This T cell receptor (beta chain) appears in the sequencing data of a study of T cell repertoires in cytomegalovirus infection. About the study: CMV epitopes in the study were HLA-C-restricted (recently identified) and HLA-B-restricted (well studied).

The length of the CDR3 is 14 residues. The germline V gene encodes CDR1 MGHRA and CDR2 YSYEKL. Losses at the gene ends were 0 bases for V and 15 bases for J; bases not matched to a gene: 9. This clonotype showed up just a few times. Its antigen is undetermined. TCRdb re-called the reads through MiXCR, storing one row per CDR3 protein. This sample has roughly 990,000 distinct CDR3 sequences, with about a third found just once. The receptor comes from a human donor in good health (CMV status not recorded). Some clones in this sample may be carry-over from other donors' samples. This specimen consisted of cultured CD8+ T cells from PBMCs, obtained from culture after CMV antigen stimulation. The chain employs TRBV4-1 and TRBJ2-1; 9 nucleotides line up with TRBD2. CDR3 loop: CASSQDGGGGDPFF. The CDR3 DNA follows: TGCGCCAGCAGCCAAGACGGGGGCGGGGGGGACCCGTTCTTC.